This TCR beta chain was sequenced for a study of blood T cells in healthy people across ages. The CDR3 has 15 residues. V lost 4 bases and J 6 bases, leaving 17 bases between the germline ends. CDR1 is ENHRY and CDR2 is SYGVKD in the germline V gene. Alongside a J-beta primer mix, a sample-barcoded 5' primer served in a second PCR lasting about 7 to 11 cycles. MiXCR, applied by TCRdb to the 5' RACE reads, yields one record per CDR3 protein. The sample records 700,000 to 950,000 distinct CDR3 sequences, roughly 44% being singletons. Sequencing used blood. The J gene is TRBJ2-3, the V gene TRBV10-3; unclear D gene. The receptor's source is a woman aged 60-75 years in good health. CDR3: CAISGRTAPPDTQYF. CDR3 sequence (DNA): TGTGCCATCAGTGGCAGGACGGCCCCTCCGGATACGCAGTATTTT.